This is a list of T cell receptor beta chains from one sample in a study of blood T cell repertoires in COVID-19. Measured with immunoSEQ multiplex PCR; TCRdb has only the in-frame clones, and not every one. Here the sample spans 300,000 or so clones, roughly 90% being singletons. The sequenced sample was PBMCs or T cells enriched from blood (not recorded which). Source of these receptors: a woman in her thirties who had recovered from COVID-19. Each CDR3 is given with its conserved first and last residue. A D gene is named only where the DNA matches it firmly. The size of a clone is reported for some rows only, either as once, few or many, or as a class for expanded clones.

abundance	d_gene	v_gene	j_gene	CDR3nt	CDR3aa
-	TRBD1	TRBV4-3	TRBJ1-2	TGCGCCAGCAGCCAAGGTCCCGGGACAGGGCCAACCTATGGCTACACCTTC	CASSQGPGTGPTYGYTF
-	-	TRBV4-1	TRBJ1-5	TGCGCCAGCAGCCAAGATGGCCAGTATAGCAATCAACCCCAGCATTTT	CASSQDGQYSNQPQHF
-	TRBD1	TRBV7-2	TRBJ1-5	TGTGCCAGCAGACTAACAGGGGGCGATCAGCCCCAGCATTTT	CASRLTGGDQPQHF
-	-	TRBV3-1/TRBV3-2	TRBJ1-1	TGTGCCAGCAGCCACCCGGGGGGCATCACTGAAGCTTTCTTT	CASSHPGGITEAFF
-	TRBD1	TRBV5-6	TRBJ1-2	TGTGCCAGCAGCCTTCGACAGGGAAAAGGCTACACCTTC	CASSLRQGKGYTF
-	-	TRBV5-1	TRBJ1-2	TGCGCCAGCAGCCTACGGACAGAGGCCCTCTATGGCTACACCTTC	CASSLRTEALYGYTF
once	-	TRBV5-1	TRBJ1-3	TGCGCCAGCAGCCTGAACCGACAGGACTCTGGAAACACCATATATTTT	CASSLNRQDSGNTIYF
-	TRBD2	TRBV5-6	TRBJ2-7	TGTGCCAGCAGCTGGGGCGGGGGGCCATACGAGCAGTACTTC	CASSWGGGPYEQYF
-	TRBD1	TRBV28	TRBJ2-7	TGTGCCAGCAGTCTCCCGGGACAGGGGTACGAGCAGTACTTC	CASSLPGQGYEQYF
-	-	TRBV18	TRBJ1-4	TGTGCCAGCTCACGGGGGATACAGGGCCTTAATGAAAAACTGTTTTTT	CASSRGIQGLNEKLFF
-	-	TRBV15	TRBJ1-5	TGTGCCACCAGCAGAGCAGGGGTCAATCAGCCCCAGCATTTT	CATSRAGVNQPQHF
-	-	TRBV24-1	TRBJ2-7	TGTGCCACCTTCAGAACCTACGAGCAGTACTTC	CATFRTYEQYF
-	TRBD2	TRBV7-9	TRBJ2-2	TGTGCCAGCAGCTGGAGCGGGGGGAAAAACACCGGGGAGCTGTTTTTT	CASSWSGGKNTGELFF
-	-	TRBV9	TRBJ1-2	TGTGCCAGCAGCGTAGGGGGGGTAAGGAACTATGGCTACACCTTC	CASSVGGVRNYGYTF
-	TRBD1	TRBV4-1	TRBJ1-4	TGCGCCAGCAGACCCGTGGCCAGACAGGGGGCTAATGAAAAACTGTTTTTT	CASRPVARQGANEKLFF
-	TRBD1	TRBV28	TRBJ1-2	TGTGCCAGCAGAATCGAGGACAGGGGATTTTTCGGCTACACCTTC	CASRIEDRGFFGYTF
-	-	TRBV3-1/TRBV3-2	TRBJ2-1	TGTGCCAGCAGCATACGCACTCCCGGGTCCAGCACCTACAATGAGCAGTTCTTC	CASSIRTPGSSTYNEQFF